This T cell receptor beta chain was captured by sequencing in a study of T cell responses to AZD1222 COVID-19 vaccine. Findings and limits, study-wide: Donors in the cohort were predominantly white British and more often female, and clonal diversity was possibly underestimated. Two AZD1222 doses significantly raised spike-specific TCR breadth and depth over controls. Spike was spanned by vaccine-associated CD4 TCRs, which were dominant at 160-218 and 743-854.

Remarks on this clone: Its antigen is undetermined.

The method was immunoSEQ multiplex PCR; TCRdb's version includes in-frame clones alone and lacks a portion of them. The sample records 150,000 or so clones, 91% being singletons. The CDR3 totals 13 residues. Between the trimmed V and J ends, which lost 5 bases and 4 bases, there was a span of 11 bases. Germline V lookup: CDR1 KGHDR, CDR2 SFDVKD. The specimen was peripheral blood, collected on day 0 of AZD1222 vaccination. This clonotype originated in an adult in good health. This chain connects TRBV24-1 to TRBJ2-7, with a weak D call TRBD2 (6 bases). The CDR3 loop is CATSAGDGYEQYF. The CDR3 nucleotides read TGTGCCACCAGTGCGGGGGATGGGTACGAGCAGTACTTC.